In its sample, the clone carrying this TCR beta chain was seen once. The antigen is undetermined. This sample was taken from a study of cytomegalovirus exposure and HLA in healthy donors. Regarding the study as a whole: Clusters of TCRs from the first cohort tended to co-occur in the 100 to 150 validation repertoires (as a later analysis found).

The CDR3 runs to 16 residues. Germline-derived CDR1 and CDR2 are LGHNA and YSLEER. Trimming pared 1 base from V and 5 bases from J, leaving 15 bases between. Data came from immunoSEQ multiplex PCR; TCRdb stores just in-frame clones and leaves some out. The repertoire has some 65,000 clones, approximately 96% of them found once; the top ten carry around 4.5%. The chain combines TRBV4-3 with TRBJ2-1; weak D call: TRBD1 (6 bases). This clonotype was sampled from a man aged 18-30 years in good health and CMV-seropositive. Material for sequencing was PBMCs. The CDR3 region has the DNA TGCGCCAGCAGCCAAGCTTACCAGGGGCTAAACAATGAGCAGTTCTTC. Translation: CASSQAYQGLNNEQFF.